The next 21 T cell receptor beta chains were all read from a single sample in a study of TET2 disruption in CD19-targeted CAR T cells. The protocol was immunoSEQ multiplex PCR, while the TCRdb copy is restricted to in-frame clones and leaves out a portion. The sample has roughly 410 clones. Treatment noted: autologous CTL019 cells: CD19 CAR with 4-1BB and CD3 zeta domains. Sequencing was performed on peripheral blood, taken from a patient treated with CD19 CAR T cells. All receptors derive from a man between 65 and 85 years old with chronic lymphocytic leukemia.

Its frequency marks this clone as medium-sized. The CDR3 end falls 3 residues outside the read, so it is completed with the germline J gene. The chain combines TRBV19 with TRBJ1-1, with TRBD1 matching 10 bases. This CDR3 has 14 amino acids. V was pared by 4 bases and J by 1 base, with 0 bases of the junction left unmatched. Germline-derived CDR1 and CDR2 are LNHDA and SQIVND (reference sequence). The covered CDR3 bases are TGTGCCAGTAGTAGGGACAGGGGGAACACTGAA. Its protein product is CASSRDRGNTE. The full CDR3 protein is CASSRDRGNTEAFF.

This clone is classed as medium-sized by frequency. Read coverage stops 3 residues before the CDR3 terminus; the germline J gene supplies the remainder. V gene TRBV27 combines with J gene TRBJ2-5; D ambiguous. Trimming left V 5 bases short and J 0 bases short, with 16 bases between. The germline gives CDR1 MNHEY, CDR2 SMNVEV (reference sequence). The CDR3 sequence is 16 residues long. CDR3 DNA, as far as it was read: TGTGCCAGCAGTCGTAACCACCGTGCGTACCAAGAGACC. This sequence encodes CASSRNHRAYQET. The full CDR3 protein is CASSRNHRAYQETQYF.

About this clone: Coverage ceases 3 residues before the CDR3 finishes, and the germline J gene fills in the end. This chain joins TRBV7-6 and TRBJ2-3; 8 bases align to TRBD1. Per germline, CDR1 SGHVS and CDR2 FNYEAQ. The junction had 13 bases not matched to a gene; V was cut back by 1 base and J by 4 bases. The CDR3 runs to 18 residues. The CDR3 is CASSLGGWRTGLADTQYF. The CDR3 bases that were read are TGTGCCAGCAGCTTAGGGGGCTGGCGGACAGGGTTAGCAGATACG.

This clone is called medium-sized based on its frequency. The DNA read from the CDR3 is TGCGCCAGCAGCCAAAGACAGGGGTACACTGAA. This translates into CASSQRQGYTE. The complete CDR3 reads CASSQRQGYTEAFF. The chain uses TRBV4-1 and TRBJ1-1; TRBD1 matches at 8 bases. The read gets to within 3 residues of the CDR3 end, and the germline J gene fills in the rest. V dropped 2 bases and J dropped 3; count of bases not matched to a gene: 2. The germline V gene encodes CDR1 MGHRA and CDR2 YSYEKL. The CDR3 is 14 amino acids.

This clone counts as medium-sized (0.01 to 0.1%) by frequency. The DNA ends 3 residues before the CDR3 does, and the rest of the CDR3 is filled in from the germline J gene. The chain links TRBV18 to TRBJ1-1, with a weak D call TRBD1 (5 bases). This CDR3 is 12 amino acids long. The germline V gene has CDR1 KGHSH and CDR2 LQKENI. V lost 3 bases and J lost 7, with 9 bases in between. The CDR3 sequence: CASSPGLHEAFF. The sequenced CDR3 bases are TGTGCCAGCTCACCGGGACTGCATGAA.

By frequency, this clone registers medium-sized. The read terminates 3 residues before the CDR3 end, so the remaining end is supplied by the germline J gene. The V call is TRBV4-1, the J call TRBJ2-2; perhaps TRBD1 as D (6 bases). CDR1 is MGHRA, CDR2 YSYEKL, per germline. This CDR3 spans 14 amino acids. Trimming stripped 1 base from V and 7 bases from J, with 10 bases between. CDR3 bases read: TGCGCCAGCAGCCAAGGACAGGTAGTCGGGGAG. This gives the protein CASSQGQVVGE. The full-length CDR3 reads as CASSQGQVVGELFF.

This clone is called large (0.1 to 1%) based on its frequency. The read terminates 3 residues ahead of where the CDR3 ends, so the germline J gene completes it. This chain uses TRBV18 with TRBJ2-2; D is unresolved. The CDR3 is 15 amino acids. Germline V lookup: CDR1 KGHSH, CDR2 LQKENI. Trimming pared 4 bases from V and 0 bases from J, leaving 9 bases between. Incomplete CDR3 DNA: TGTGCCAGCTCACGAACGACAACGAACACCGGGGAG. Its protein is CASSRTTTNTGE. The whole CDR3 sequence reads CASSRTTTNTGELFF.

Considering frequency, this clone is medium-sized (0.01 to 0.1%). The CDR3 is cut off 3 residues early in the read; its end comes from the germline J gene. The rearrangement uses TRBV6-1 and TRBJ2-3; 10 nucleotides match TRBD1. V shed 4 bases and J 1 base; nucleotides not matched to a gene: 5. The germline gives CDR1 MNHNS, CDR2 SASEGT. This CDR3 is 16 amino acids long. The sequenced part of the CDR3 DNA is TGTGCCAGCAGTGGATACGGGACAGGGGGCACAGATACG. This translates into CASSGYGTGGTDT. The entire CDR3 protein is CASSGYGTGGTDTQYF.

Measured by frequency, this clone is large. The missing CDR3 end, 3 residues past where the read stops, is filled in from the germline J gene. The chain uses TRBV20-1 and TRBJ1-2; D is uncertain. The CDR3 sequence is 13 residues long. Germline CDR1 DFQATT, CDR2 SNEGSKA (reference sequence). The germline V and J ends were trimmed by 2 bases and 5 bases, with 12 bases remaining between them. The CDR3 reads CSARIEGGYGYTF. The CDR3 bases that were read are TGCAGTGCTAGAATCGAGGGCGGGTATGGC.

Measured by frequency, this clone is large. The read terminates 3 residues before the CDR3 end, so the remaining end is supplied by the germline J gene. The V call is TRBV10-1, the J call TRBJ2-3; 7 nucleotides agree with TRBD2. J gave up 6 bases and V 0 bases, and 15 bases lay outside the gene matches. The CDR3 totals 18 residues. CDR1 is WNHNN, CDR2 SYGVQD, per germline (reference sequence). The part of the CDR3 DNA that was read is TGCGCCAGCAGTGAGTCGTCCAGCGGGGCCCTCTCGAGGGATACG. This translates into CASSESSSGALSRDT. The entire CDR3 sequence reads CASSESSSGALSRDTQYF.

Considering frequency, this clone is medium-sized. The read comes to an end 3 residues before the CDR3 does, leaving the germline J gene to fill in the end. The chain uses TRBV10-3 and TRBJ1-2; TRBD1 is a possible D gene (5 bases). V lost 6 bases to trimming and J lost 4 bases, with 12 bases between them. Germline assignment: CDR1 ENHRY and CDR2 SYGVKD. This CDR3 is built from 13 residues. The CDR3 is CAISLETGYGYTF. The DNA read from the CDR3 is TGTGCCATCAGCCTAGAAACAGGCTATGGC.

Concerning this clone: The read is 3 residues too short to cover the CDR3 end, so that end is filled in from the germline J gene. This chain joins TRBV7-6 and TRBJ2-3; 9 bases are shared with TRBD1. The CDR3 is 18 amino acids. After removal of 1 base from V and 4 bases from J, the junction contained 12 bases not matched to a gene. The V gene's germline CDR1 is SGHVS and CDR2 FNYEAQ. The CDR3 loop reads CASSLGGWGTGSADTQYF. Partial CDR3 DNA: TGTGCCAGCAGCTTAGGGGGATGGGGGACAGGGTCAGCAGATACG. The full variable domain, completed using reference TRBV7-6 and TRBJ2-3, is GAGVSQSPRYKVTKRGQDVALRCDPISGHVSLYWYRQALGQGPEFLTYFNYEAQQDKSGLPNDRFSAERPEGSISTLTIQRTEQRDSAMYRCASSLGGWGTGSADTQYFGPGTRLTVL.

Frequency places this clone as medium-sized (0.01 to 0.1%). The sequenced CDR3 bases are TGCAGTGCTAGAGGACAGGGGAGGAACACC. Translation gives CSARGQGRNT. The CDR3 in its entirety is CSARGQGRNTIYF. The chain is built from TRBV20-1 and TRBJ1-3, with 8 bases matching TRBD1. The read gets to within 3 residues of the CDR3 end, and the germline J gene fills in the rest. Germline V lookup: CDR1 DFQATT, CDR2 SNEGSKA (reference sequence). The CDR3 spans 13 residues. Trimming removed 1 base from V and 7 bases from J; junction bases left unmatched: 3.

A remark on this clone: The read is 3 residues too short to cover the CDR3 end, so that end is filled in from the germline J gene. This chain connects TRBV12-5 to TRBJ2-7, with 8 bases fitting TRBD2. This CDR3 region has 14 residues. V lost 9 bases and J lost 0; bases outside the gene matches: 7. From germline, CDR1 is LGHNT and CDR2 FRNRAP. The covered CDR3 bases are TGTGCTAGCCGCGCGGGAGGTCCCTCCTACGAG. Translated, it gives CASRAGGPSYE. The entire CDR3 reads CASRAGGPSYEQYF. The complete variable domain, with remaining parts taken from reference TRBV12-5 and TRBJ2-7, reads DARVTQTPRHKVTEMGQEVTMRCQPILGHNTVFWYRQTMMQGLELLAYFRNRAPLDDSGMPKDRFSAEMPDATLATLKIQPSEPRDSAVYFCASRAGGPSYEQYFGPGTRLTVT.

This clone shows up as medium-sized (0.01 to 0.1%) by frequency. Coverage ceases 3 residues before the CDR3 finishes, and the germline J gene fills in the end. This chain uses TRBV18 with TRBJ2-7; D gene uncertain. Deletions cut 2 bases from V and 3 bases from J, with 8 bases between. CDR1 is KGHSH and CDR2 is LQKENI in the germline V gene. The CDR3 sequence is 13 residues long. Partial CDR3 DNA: TGTGCCAGCTCACCAGACACCTTCTACGAG. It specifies CASSPDTFYE. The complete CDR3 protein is CASSPDTFYEQYF. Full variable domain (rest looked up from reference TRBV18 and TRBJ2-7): NAGVMQNPRHLVRRRGQEARLRCSPMKGHSHVYWYRQLPEEGLKFMVYLQKENIIDESGMPKERFSAEFPKEGPSILRIQQVVRGDSAAYFCASSPDTFYEQYFGPGTRLTVT.

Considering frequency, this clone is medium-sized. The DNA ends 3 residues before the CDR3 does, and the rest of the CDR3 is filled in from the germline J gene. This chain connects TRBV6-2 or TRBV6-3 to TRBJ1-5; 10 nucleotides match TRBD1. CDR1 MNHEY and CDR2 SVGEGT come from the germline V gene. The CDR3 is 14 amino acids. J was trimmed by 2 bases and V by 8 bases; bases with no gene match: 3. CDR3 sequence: CASGGTGGNQPQHF. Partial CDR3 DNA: TGTGCCAGCGGTGGGACAGGGGGCAATCAGCCC.

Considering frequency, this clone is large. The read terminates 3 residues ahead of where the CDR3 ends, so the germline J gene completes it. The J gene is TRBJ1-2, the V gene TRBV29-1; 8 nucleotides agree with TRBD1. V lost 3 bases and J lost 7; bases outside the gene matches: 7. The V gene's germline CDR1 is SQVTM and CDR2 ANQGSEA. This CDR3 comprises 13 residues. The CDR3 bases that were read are TGCAGCGTTGACGACGACAGGGGCGGTGGC. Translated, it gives CSVDDDRGGG. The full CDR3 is CSVDDDRGGGYTF.

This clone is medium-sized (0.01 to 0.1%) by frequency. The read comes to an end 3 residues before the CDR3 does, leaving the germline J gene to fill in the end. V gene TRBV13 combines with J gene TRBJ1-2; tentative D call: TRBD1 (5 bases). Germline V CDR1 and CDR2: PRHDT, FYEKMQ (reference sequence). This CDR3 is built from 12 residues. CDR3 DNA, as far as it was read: TGTGCCAGCAGCTTAGGAGGGGTGGGC. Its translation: CASSLGGVG. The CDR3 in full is CASSLGGVGYTF.

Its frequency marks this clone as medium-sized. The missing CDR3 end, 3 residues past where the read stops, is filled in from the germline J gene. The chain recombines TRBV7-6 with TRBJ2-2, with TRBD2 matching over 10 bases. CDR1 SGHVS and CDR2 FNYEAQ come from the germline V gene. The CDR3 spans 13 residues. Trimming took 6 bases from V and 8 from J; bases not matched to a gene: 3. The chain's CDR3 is CASRAGGSGELFF. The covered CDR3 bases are TGTGCCAGCAGAGCGGGGGGGTCTGGGGAG.

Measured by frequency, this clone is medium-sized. CDR3 bases read: TGTGCCAGCTCACGGGACAGGGGCTACAATGAG. This codes for CASSRDRGYNE. The full CDR3 protein reads CASSRDRGYNEQFF. V usage is TRBV18 and J usage is TRBJ2-1, with 10 bases that match TRBD1. Coverage ceases 3 residues before the CDR3 finishes, and the germline J gene fills in the end. CDR1 KGHSH and CDR2 LQKENI come from the germline V gene. Losses at the gene ends were 4 bases for V and 3 bases for J; bases not matched to a gene: 0. There are 14 residues in the CDR3.

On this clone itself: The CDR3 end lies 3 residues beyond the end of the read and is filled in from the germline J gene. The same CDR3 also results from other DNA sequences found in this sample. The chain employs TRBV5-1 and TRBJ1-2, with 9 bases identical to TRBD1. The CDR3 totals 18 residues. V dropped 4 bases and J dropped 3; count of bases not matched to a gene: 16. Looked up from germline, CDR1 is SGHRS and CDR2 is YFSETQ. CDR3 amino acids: CASSLDGSGQGSDYGYTF. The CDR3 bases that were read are TGCGCCAGCAGCCTGGACGGTTCGGGACAGGGATCGGACTATGGC. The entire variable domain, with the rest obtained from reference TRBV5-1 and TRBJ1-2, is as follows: KAGVTQTPRYLIKTRGQQVTLSCSPISGHRSVSWYQQTPGQGLQFLFEYFSETQRNKGNFPGRFSGRQFSNSRSEMNVSTLELGDSALYLCASSLDGSGQGSDYGYTFGSGTRLTVV.